This T cell receptor (beta chain) appears in the sequencing data of a study of shared clonotypes between healthy human individuals. Points from the study as a whole: Sampling involved blood alone; tissue repertoires likely differ.

A word on this clone: Its antigen remains unknown.

V was shortened by 6 bases and J by 4 bases, with 10 bases between the two germline ends. CDR3 size: 12 residues. Per germline, CDR1 MNHNY and CDR2 SVGAGI (reference sequence). For unsorted samples, genomic DNA was extracted from approximately 90 million PBMCs. It was at deep level that the assay was run. TCRdb keeps only in-frame clones here, not all; method: immunoSEQ multiplex PCR. This table has more than 400,000 clones, about 78% appearing once. The TCR originated in a woman aged 40 to 50 in good health. Some clones in this sample may be carry-over from other donors' samples. The V call is TRBV6-6, the J call TRBJ2-7, with D unclear. Source material: PBMCs. The CDR3 region is CASRSPSYEQYF. The CDR3 nucleotides read TGTGCCAGCAGGTCCCCCTCGTACGAGCAGTACTTC.